The clone carrying this T cell receptor beta chain was seen a single time. Original processing methods: Amplifying reference gene primers gave estimates of nucleated cell counts. The repertoire was sequenced with immunoSEQ multiplex PCR; TCRdb's copy has only in-frame clones and lacks some. That table supplies the V and J calls and clone size; D and trimming were determined from the DNA. This sample carries just under 150,000 clones, roughly 86% of them seen once, and the ten largest clones take roughly 1%. These data originate in a study of blood T cell repertoires in COVID-19. On the study more broadly: Researchers got acute and convalescent COVID-19 samples from the United States, Italy and Spain. Sample material is recorded as cDNA or gDNA derived from T cells, B-cell-depleted T cells, or PBMCs.

V dropped 0 bases and J dropped 6 bases, with 18 bases sitting between them. This CDR3 has 17 residues. The germline V gene encodes CDR1 LNHNV and CDR2 YYDKDF (reference sequence). This receptor was identified in a woman aged 45-59 years with acute or convalescent COVID-19. Sequenced sample: peripheral blood. The chain recombines TRBV15 with TRBJ2-1; D is perhaps TRBD2 (5 bases). Here the CDR3 reads CATSRDSPGITPNEQFF. As DNA, the CDR3 is TGTGCCACCAGCAGAGATTCACCGGGAATCACCCCCAATGAGCAGTTCTTC.